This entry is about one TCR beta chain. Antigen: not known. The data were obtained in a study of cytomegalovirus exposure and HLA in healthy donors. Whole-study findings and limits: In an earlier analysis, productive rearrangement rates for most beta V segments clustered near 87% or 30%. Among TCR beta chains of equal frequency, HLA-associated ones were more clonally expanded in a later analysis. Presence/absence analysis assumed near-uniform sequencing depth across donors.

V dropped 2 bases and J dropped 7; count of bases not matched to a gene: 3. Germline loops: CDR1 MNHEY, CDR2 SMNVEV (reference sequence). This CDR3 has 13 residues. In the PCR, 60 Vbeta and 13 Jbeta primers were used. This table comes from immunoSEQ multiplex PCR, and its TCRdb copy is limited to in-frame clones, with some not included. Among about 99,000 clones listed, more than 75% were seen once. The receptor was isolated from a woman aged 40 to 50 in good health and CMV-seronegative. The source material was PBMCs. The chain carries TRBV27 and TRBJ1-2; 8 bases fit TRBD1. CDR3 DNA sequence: TGTGCCAGCAGTTTAATACAGGGGGTTGGCTACACCTTC. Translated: CASSLIQGVGYTF.